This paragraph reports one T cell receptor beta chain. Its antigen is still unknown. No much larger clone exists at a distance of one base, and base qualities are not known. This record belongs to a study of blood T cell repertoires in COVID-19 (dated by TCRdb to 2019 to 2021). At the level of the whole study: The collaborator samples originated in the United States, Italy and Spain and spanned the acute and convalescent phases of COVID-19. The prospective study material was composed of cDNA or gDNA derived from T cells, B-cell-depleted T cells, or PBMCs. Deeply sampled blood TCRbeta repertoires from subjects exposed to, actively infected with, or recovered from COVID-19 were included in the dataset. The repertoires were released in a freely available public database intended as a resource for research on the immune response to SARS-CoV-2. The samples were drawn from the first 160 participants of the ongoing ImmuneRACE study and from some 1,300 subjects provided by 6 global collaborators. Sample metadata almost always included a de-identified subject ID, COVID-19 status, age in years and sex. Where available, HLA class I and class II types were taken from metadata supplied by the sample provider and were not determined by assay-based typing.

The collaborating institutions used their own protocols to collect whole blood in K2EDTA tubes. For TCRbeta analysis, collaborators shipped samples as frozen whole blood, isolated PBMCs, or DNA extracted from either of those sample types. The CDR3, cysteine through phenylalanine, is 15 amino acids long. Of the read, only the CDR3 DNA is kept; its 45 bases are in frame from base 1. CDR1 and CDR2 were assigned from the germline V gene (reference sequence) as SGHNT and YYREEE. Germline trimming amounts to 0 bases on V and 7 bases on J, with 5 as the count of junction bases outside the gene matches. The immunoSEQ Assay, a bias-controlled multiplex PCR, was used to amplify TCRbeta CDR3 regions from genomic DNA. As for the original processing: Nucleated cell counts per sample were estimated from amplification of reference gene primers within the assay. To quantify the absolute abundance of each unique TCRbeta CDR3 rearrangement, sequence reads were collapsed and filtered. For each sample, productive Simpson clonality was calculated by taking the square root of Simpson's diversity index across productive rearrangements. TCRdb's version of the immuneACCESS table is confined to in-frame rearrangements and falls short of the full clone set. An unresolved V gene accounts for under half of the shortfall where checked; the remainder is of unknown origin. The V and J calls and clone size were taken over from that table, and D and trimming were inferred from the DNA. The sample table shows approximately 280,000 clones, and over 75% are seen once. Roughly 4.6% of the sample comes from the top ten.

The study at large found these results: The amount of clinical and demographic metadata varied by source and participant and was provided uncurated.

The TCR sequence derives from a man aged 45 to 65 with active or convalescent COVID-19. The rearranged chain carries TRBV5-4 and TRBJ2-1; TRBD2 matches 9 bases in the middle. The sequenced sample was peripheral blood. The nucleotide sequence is TGTGCCAGCAGCTTGGGCGGGAGGGCCGTAAATGAGCAGTTCTTC. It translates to CASSLGGRAVNEQFF.